Detailed here is one T cell receptor (beta chain). Its antigen is as yet unknown. PCR used 60 Vbeta primers and 13 Jbeta primers. Using immunoSEQ multiplex PCR, the repertoire was profiled, and TCRdb retains in-frame clones only, with some absent. The sample holds about 140,000 clones, approximately 67% seen once. The V end lost 5 bases, the J end lost 5 bases, and 10 bases lay between the germline ends. CDR1 and CDR2 (germline): MNHNS, SASEGT. The CDR3 consists of 13 residues. The data are from a study of cytomegalovirus exposure and HLA in healthy donors. Study outcomes and limitations: Roughly uniform depth of sequencing across donors was assumed in presence/absence analyses.

The rearrangement joins TRBV6-1 to TRBJ1-5; tentatively, D is TRBD1 (6 bases). The source of this sequence is an older woman in good health and CMV-seronegative. Material: PBMCs. This chain's CDR3 is CASSSAGDQPQHF. The DNA for the CDR3 is TGTGCCAGCAGTTCAGCAGGGGATCAGCCCCAGCATTTT.